Listed here is a single T cell receptor beta chain. These data originate in a study of long-term antiretroviral therapy in people with HIV. Run at survey level, the immunoSEQ assay was version v3.0. The data were produced by immunoSEQ multiplex PCR, yet TCRdb's version contains in-frame clones alone and is incomplete. The sample carries thousands of clones, about 85% recorded once. J was trimmed by 7 bases and V by 3 bases; bases with no gene match: 5. The CDR3 consists of 13 residues. Germline loops: CDR1 LNHDA, CDR2 SQIVND (reference sequence). The chain employs TRBV19 and TRBJ2-7, with 8 bases aligning to TRBD1. This sequence originates from a man aged 35 to 55 with HIV. The sequenced sample was unsorted PBMCs, obtained about 2.5 years before starting antiretroviral therapy. CDR3 in amino acids: CASSIQGAGEQYF. CDR3 nucleotides: TGTGCCAGTAGTATCCAGGGGGCGGGGGAGCAGTACTTC.